This entry features one T cell receptor (beta chain) sequence. The antigen remains unidentified. Germline lookup yields CDR1 SGHNT and CDR2 YYREEE (reference sequence). The CDR3 has 14 residues. V trimming: 4 bases; J trimming: 4 bases; junction bases outside the gene matches: 7. Profiling relied on immunoSEQ multiplex PCR, and the TCRdb table lists in-frame clones only, not all of them. The repertoire holds about 800,000 clones, just over 95% seen once, with 0.2% to 0.25% in the top ten. The naive CD8 subset, CD45RO-negative cells positively selected for CCR7, excluded terminally differentiated effector memory CD45RA+ cells. This record belongs to a study of shared clonotypes between healthy human individuals. Regarding the study as a whole: It was the few donors that limited the genetic and exposure-history diversity represented.

The sequenced sample was naive CD8+ T cells sorted from blood. The sequence came from a young man in good health. This sequence joins TRBV5-4 and TRBJ2-5; the match to TRBD1 covers 7 bases. CDR3: CASSDTGESETQYF. The DNA for the CDR3 is TGTGCCAGCAGCGACACAGGGGAGTCAGAGACCCAGTACTTC.